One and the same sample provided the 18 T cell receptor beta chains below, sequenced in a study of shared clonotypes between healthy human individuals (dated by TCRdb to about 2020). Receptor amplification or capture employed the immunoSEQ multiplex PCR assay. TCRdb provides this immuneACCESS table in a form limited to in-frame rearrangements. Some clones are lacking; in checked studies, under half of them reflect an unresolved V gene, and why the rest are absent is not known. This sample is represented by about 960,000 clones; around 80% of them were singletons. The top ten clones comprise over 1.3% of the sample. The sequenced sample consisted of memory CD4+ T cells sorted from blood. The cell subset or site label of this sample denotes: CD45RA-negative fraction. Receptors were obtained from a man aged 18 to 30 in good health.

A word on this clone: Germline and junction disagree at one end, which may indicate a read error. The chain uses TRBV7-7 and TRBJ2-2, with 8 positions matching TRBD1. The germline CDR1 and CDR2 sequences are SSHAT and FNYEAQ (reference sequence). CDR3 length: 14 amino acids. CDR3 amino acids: CASRQDRGTGELFF. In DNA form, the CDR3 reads TGTGCTAGCAGACAAGACAGGGGAACCGGGGAGCTGTTTTTT.

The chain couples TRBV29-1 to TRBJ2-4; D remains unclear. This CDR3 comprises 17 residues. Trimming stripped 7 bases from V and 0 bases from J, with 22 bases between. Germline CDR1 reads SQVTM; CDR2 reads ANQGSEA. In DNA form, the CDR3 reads TGCAGCGCTGTATCGGGTCCCTCGATGGTAGCCAAAAACATTCAGTACTTC. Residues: CSAVSGPSMVAKNIQYF.

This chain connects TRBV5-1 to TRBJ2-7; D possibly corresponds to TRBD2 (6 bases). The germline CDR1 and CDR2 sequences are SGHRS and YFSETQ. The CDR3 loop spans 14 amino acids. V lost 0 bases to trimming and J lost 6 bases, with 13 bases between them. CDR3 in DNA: TGCGCCAGCAGCTTGGATGGGGTCGGGGGCGAGCAGTACTTC. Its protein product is CASSLDGVGGEQYF.

DNA of the CDR3: TGTGCCAGCAGCCCGGGTGGGGGGCTGGTAGATACGCAGTATTTT. Amino acid sequence: CASSPGGGLVDTQYF. The rearrangement uses TRBV28 and TRBJ2-3; perhaps D is TRBD1 or TRBD2 (6 bases each). Germline values: CDR1 MDHEN, CDR2 SYDVKM. This CDR3 spans 15 amino acids. V was trimmed by 6 bases and J by 5 bases, leaving 18 bases between them.

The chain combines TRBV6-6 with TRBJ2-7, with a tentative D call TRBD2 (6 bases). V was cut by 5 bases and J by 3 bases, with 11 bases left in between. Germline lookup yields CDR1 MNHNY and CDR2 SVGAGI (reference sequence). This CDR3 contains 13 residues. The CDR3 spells CASSPGSHYEQYF. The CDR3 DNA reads TGTGCCAGCAGTCCCGGGAGTCACTACGAGCAGTACTTC.

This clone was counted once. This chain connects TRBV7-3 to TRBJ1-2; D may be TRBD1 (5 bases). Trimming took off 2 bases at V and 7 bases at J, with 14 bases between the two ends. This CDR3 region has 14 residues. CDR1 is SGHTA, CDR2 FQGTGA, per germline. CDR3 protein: CASSLGLQGGGYTF. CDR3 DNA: TGTGCCAGCAGCTTAGGGCTGCAGGGCGGTGGCTACACCTTC.

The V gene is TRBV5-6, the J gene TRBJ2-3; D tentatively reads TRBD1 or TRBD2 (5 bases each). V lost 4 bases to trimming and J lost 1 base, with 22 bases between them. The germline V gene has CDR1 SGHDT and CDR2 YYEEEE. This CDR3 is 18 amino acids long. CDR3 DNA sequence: TGTGCCAGCAGCCCCGACCTAGTTGGGGGATTTGGCACAGATACGCAGTATTTT. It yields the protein CASSPDLVGGFGTDTQYF.

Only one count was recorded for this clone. The CDR3 DNA follows: TGTGCCAGCAGCGTAGAGACAGTAAATTCACCCCTCCACTTT. Its translation is CASSVETVNSPLHF. This rearrangement joins TRBV9 to TRBJ1-6; D may be TRBD1 (5 bases). Per the germline V gene, CDR1 is SGDLS and CDR2 is YYNGEE. The CDR3 is 14 amino acids. Trimming shortened V by 0 bases and J by 7 bases, and 8 bases separated the two germline ends.

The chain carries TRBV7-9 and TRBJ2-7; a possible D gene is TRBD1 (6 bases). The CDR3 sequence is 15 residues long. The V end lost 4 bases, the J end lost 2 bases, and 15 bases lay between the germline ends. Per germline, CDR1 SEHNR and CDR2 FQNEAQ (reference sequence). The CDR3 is CASSSSGDRTYEQYF. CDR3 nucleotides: TGTGCCAGCAGCTCATCAGGAGACAGGACCTACGAGCAGTACTTC.

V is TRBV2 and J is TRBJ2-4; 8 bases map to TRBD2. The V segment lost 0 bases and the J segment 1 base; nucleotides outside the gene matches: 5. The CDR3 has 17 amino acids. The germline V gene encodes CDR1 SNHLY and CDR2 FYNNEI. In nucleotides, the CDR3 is TGTGCCAGCAGTGAAGCGCTCCGGGAGGGGGCCAAAAACATTCAGTACTTC. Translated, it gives CASSEALREGAKNIQYF.

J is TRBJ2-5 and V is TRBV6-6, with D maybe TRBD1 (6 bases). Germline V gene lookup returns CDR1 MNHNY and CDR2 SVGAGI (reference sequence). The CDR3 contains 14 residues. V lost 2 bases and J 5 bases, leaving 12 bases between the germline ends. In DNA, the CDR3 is TGTGCCAGCAGTTACCTGAGGGGGTCGGAGACCCAGTACTTC. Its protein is CASSYLRGSETQYF.

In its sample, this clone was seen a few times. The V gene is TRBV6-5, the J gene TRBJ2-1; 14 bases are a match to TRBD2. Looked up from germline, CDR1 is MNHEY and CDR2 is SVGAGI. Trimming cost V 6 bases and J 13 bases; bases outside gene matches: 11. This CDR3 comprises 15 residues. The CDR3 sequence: CASRPTGTSGGKQFF. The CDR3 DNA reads TGTGCCAGCAGACCCACCGGGACTAGCGGGGGTAAACAGTTCTTC.

The DNA of the CDR3 is TGTGCCAGCAGCTTGCCGGACAGGGGAAAAGGCTACACCTTC. Residues: CASSLPDRGKGYTF. V usage is TRBV5-4 and J usage is TRBJ1-2, with 9 positions matching TRBD1. Germline trimming cut 1 base from V and 8 bases from J; bases unmatched to any gene: 6. Germline CDR1 is SGHNT and CDR2 is YYREEE (reference sequence). The CDR3 is 14 residues long.

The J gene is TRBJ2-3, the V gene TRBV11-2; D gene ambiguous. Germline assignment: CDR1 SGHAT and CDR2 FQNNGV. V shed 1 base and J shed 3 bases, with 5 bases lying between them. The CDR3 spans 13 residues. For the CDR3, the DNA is TGTGCCAGCAGCTTAGTACTTACAGATACGCAGTATTTT. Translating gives CASSLVLTDTQYF. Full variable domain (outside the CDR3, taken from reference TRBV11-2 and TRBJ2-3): EAGVAQSPRYKIIEKRQSVAFWCNPISGHATLYWYQQILGQGPKLLIQFQNNGVVDDSQLPKDRFSAERLKGVDSTLKIQPAKLEDSAVYLCASSLVLTDTQYFGPGTRLTVL.

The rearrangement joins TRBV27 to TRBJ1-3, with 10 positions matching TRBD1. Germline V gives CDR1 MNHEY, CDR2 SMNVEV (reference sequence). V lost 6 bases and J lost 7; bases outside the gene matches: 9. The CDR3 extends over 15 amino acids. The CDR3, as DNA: TGTGCCAGCAGCCAAGGACAGGGGGTAGGGAACACCATATATTTT. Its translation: CASSQGQGVGNTIYF.

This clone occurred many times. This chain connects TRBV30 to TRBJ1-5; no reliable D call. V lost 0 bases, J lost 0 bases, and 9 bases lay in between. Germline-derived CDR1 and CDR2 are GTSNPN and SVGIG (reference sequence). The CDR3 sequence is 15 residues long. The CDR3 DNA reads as TGTGCCTGGAGTGTTTATGGGGATAGCAATCAGCCCCAGCATTTT. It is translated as CAWSVYGDSNQPQHF. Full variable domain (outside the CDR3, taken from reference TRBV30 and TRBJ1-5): SQTIHQWPATLVQPVGSPLSLECTVEGTSNPNLYWYRQAAGRGLQLLFYSVGIGQISSEVPQNLSASRPQDRQFILSSKKLLLSDSGFYLCAWSVYGDSNQPQHFGDGTRLSIL.

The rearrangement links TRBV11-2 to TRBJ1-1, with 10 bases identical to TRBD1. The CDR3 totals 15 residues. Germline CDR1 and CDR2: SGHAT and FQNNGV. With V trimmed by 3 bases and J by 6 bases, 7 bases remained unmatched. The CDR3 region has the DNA TGTGCCAGCAGCTTCAGGACAGGGACAGGGGCTGAAGCTTTCTTT. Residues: CASSFRTGTGAEAFF. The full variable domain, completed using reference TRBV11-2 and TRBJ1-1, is EAGVAQSPRYKIIEKRQSVAFWCNPISGHATLYWYQQILGQGPKLLIQFQNNGVVDDSQLPKDRFSAERLKGVDSTLKIQPAKLEDSAVYLCASSFRTGTGAEAFFGQGTRLTVV.

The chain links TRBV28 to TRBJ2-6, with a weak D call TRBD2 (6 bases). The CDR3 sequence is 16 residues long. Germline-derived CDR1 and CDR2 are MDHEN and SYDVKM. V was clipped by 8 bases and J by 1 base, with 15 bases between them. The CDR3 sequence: CASAGVGGSGANVLTF. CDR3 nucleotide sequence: TGTGCCAGCGCCGGTGTGGGGGGTTCTGGGGCCAACGTCCTGACTTTC.